One sample yielded the 15 T cell receptor beta chains listed below, sequenced in a study of CD8 T cells in ankylosing spondylitis. TCRdb independently ran MiXCR on the 5' RACE reads; one entry per CDR3 protein. The data show a few hundred thousand distinct CDR3 sequences, less than 25% seen once. Sequencing was performed on blood, either unsorted or a sorted T cell fraction (not recorded which). The receptors originated from a female donor with ankylosing spondylitis or in good health (not recorded which).

The rearrangement uses TRBV20-1 and TRBJ1-2; 9 bases line up with TRBD1. Germline trimming cut 0 bases from V and 0 bases from J; bases unmatched to any gene: 23. Per the germline V gene, CDR1 is DFQATT and CDR2 is SNEGSKA (reference sequence). The CDR3 extends over 22 amino acids. DNA of the CDR3: TGCAGTGCTAGAGATAAGCGGCCACCGGGACAGGGATATCAGGGAGCTAACTATGGCTACACCTTC. Translation gives CSARDKRPPGQGYQGANYGYTF.

The chain links TRBV10-3 to TRBJ2-1; 9 nucleotides line up with TRBD1. V gave up 11 bases and J gave up 5 bases; unmatched junction bases: 7. CDR1 is ENHRY and CDR2 is SYGVKD in the germline V gene. The CDR3 has 13 residues. The CDR3 DNA reads TGTGCCTCCAGACAGGGGGAAGACAATGAGCAGTTCTTC. Protein sequence: CASRQGEDNEQFF.

This clonotype was seen only a few times. This chain links TRBV2 with TRBJ1-2; D unclear. CDR3 length equals 15 residues. The germline V and J ends were trimmed by 1 base and 5 bases, with 14 bases remaining between them. In germline, CDR1 is SNHLY, CDR2 FYNNEI. The CDR3 DNA reads as TGTGCCAGCAGTGAAGGCAAGGGATATCGGTATGGCTACACCTTC. Its protein is CASSEGKGYRYGYTF.

This clonotype was recorded a few times. The chain joins TRBV7-2 to TRBJ2-1; 7 positions agree with TRBD2. With 3 bases clipped from V and 2 bases from J, the junction kept 4 bases outside the gene matches. CDR1 and CDR2 (germline): SGHTA, FQGNSA. CDR3 length: 15 residues. CDR3: CASSFGGSPYNEQFF. DNA for the CDR3: TGTGCCAGCAGCTTTGGCGGGAGTCCCTACAATGAGCAGTTCTTC.

A few counts support this clonotype. The rearrangement joins TRBV7-9 to TRBJ2-1; the D gene could be TRBD1 or TRBD2 (5 bases each). The CDR3 spans 14 residues. Germline CDR1 reads SEHNR; CDR2 reads FQNEAQ (reference sequence). V was cut by 5 bases and J by 7 bases, with 15 bases left in between. This CDR3 reads CASSPFREGNEQFF. The CDR3 coding sequence is TGTGCCAGCAGCCCCTTCCGTGAGGGGAATGAGCAGTTCTTC.

This clonotype has ten or more counts. The chain has TRBV3-1 and TRBJ2-1; D not resolved. Trimming shortened V by 0 bases and J by 3 bases, and 9 bases separated the two germline ends. The CDR3 length is 15 residues. CDR1 is LGHDT, CDR2 YNNKEL, per germline (reference sequence). The CDR3 spells CASSQERSYYNEQFF. The CDR3 nucleotides read TGTGCCAGCAGCCAAGAGCGGAGCTACTACAATGAGCAGTTCTTC.

This clonotype was seen at least ten times. The chain couples TRBV29-1 to TRBJ1-1; the D is unclear. V lost 4 bases to trimming and J lost 2 bases, with 8 bases between them. The CDR3 is 12 amino acids. CDR1 and CDR2 (germline): SQVTM, ANQGSEA. The CDR3 here is CSVVPGNTEAFF. CDR3 in DNA: TGCAGCGTTGTACCGGGCAACACTGAAGCTTTCTTT.

There are a few counts of this clonotype. The V and J genes are TRBV10-3 and TRBJ2-5; TRBD1 or TRBD2 may be the D gene (5 bases each). V was trimmed by 0 bases and J by 5 bases, leaving 16 bases between them. CDR3 length: 16 residues. CDR1 ENHRY and CDR2 SYGVKD come from the germline V gene. The CDR3 DNA is TGTGCCATCAGTGAGTCGTCGGCAGGGACGGGGGAGACCCAGTACTTC. Its protein product is CAISESSAGTGETQYF.

This clonotype was observed a handful of times. The V call is TRBV6-5, the J call TRBJ1-1; D not resolved. The CDR3 covers 15 residues. Trimming took 2 bases from V and 0 from J, leaving 10 bases between them. Germline V gene lookup returns CDR1 MNHEY and CDR2 SVGAGI. This CDR3 is CASSYRVSMNTEAFF. The CDR3 coding sequence is TGTGCCAGCAGTTACAGGGTTTCCATGAACACTGAAGCTTTCTTT.

The chain employs TRBV20-1 and TRBJ2-3; TRBD2 is a possible D gene (5 bases). Germline lookup yields CDR1 DFQATT and CDR2 SNEGSKA (reference sequence). V dropped 5 bases and J dropped 6 bases, with 15 bases sitting between them. The CDR3 extends over 13 amino acids. CDR3 bases: TGCAGTGCTCCTCGTGCTAGCCCGGATACGCAGTATTTT. Protein: CSAPRASPDTQYF.

This clonotype was seen repeatedly, ten times or more. This chain links TRBV11-3 with TRBJ2-1, with D maybe TRBD2 (6 bases). V gave up 5 bases and J gave up 0 bases, with 14 bases separating them. Germline CDR1 and CDR2: SGHNT and YENEEA. The CDR3 spans 16 residues. The CDR3, as DNA: TGTGCCAGCAGCCCGATAGCGGCAAGCTCCTACAATGAGCAGTTCTTC. It translates to CASSPIAASSYNEQFF.

The table lists this clonotype with many counts. The V call is TRBV20-1, the J call TRBJ1-5; D not resolved. Trimming pared 3 bases from V and 0 bases from J, leaving 12 bases between. The CDR3 extends over 15 amino acids. Germline CDR1 and CDR2: DFQATT and SNEGSKA (reference sequence). The CDR3 reads CSARVTTTSNQPQHF. In DNA form, the CDR3 reads TGCAGTGCTAGGGTGACCACCACTAGCAATCAGCCCCAGCATTTT.

The rearrangement joins TRBV20-1 to TRBJ1-1; D call uncertain. CDR3 size: 15 residues. With 6 bases removed from V and 0 bases from J, the gap between germline ends came to 17 bases. Germline values: CDR1 DFQATT, CDR2 SNEGSKA (reference sequence). CDR3 in amino acids: CSAENRGKMNTEAFF. CDR3 DNA: TGCAGTGCAGAAAACAGAGGGAAAATGAACACTGAAGCTTTCTTT.

This clonotype has only a few counts. The chain joins TRBV11-2 to TRBJ2-5; a weak D match, TRBD2 (6 bases). Trimming shortened V by 4 bases and J by 7 bases, and 13 bases separated the two germline ends. There are 13 residues in the CDR3. The V gene's germline CDR1 is SGHAT and CDR2 FQNNGV. CDR3 sequence reads: CASSSGEGGTQYF. In DNA form, the CDR3 reads TGTGCCAGCAGCTCAGGAGAGGGAGGGACCCAGTACTTC.

The CDR3 region is CSASSGGNQPQHF. In nucleotides, the CDR3 is TGCAGTGCTAGTTCGGGGGGCAATCAGCCCCAGCATTTT. The gene calls are TRBV20-1 and TRBJ1-5; TRBD1 might be the D (5 bases). Deletions cut 3 bases from V and 2 bases from J, with 8 bases between. Looked up from germline, CDR1 is DFQATT and CDR2 is SNEGSKA (reference sequence). The CDR3 consists of 13 residues.